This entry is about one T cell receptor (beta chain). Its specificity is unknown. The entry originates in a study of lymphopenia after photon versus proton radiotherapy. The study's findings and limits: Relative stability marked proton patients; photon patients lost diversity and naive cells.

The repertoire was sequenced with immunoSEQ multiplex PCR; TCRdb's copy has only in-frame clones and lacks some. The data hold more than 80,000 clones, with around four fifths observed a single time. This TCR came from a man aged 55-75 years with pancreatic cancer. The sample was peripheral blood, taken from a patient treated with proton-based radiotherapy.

This chain's CDR3 is CASRQRGIDTQYF. As DNA, the CDR3 is TGTGCCAGCAGACAAAGGGGGATAGATACGCAGTATTTT. The V gene is TRBV27, the J gene TRBJ2-3; D may be TRBD1 (6 bases). The CDR3 runs 13 residues. Trimming pared 6 bases from V and 5 bases from J, leaving 12 bases between. The germline CDR1 and CDR2 sequences are MNHEY and SMNVEV (reference sequence).